This is a list of T cell receptor beta chains from one sample in a study of PD-1 blockade in classical Hodgkin lymphoma. The repertoire was sequenced with immunoSEQ multiplex PCR; TCRdb's copy has only in-frame clones and lacks some. Seen here are more than 20,000 clones, 67% observed once, and the top ten hold about an eighth. This specimen was peripheral blood mononuclear cells (PBMCs), taken before the second cycle of nivolumab. These receptors were taken from a human donor with classical Hodgkin lymphoma. CDR3s include the opening cysteine and the closing phenylalanine or tryptophan. The order of the fields is clone size, J gene, D gene, V gene, CDR3 DNA, CDR3 protein. A D gene is named only where the DNA matches it firmly. Only some rows state a clone size, as once, few, many or a class for expanded clones.

clone size: NA; J gene: TRBJ2-7; D gene: NA; V gene: TRBV5-5; CDR3 DNA: TGTGCCAGCAGCTTGGAAAGTTACGGCTACGAGCAGTACTTC; CDR3 protein: CASSLESYGYEQYF
clone size: NA; J gene: TRBJ2-7; D gene: TRBD2; V gene: TRBV7-9; CDR3 DNA: TGTGCCAGCAGCACCCAGCGGGGGGGCTACCACGAGCAGTACTTC; CDR3 protein: CASSTQRGGYHEQYF
clone size: NA; J gene: TRBJ1-5; D gene: TRBD1; V gene: TRBV27; CDR3 DNA: TGTGCCAGCAGTTATGACAGGGCCCCGACTGGGGGCAATCAGCCCCAGCATTTT; CDR3 protein: CASSYDRAPTGGNQPQHF
clone size: NA; J gene: TRBJ1-2; D gene: NA; V gene: TRBV2; CDR3 DNA: TGTGCCAGCAGTGGGGAGGGATTAGGTTATGGCTACACCTTC; CDR3 protein: CASSGEGLGYGYTF
clone size: NA; J gene: TRBJ1-5; D gene: NA; V gene: TRBV29-1; CDR3 DNA: TGCAGCGTGTTAACAGGGAATCAGCCCCAGCATTTT; CDR3 protein: CSVLTGNQPQHF
clone size: NA; J gene: TRBJ2-5; D gene: TRBD1; V gene: TRBV2; CDR3 DNA: TGTGCCAGCAGTGAATTGGGACAGAACCAAGAGACCCAGTACTTC; CDR3 protein: CASSELGQNQETQYF
clone size: once; J gene: TRBJ2-3; D gene: TRBD2; V gene: TRBV2; CDR3 DNA: TGTGCCAGCAAGGAGCTAGCGGGAGTATCAGATACGCAGTATTTT; CDR3 protein: CASKELAGVSDTQYF
clone size: NA; J gene: TRBJ1-4; D gene: TRBD1; V gene: TRBV28; CDR3 DNA: TGTGCCAGCAGTTCGGGACAGATAAATGAAAAACTGTTTTTT; CDR3 protein: CASSSGQINEKLFF
clone size: NA; J gene: TRBJ1-2; D gene: NA; V gene: TRBV15; CDR3 DNA: TGTGCCACCAGCAGAGACGACAAGTCCCCAACGGCCTATGGCTACACCTTC; CDR3 protein: CATSRDDKSPTAYGYTF
clone size: NA; J gene: TRBJ2-1; D gene: TRBD1; V gene: TRBV5-1; CDR3 DNA: TGCGCCAGCAGCTTGGAGGGACAGGGATACAATGAGCAGTTCTTC; CDR3 protein: CASSLEGQGYNEQFF
clone size: NA; J gene: TRBJ2-7; D gene: NA; V gene: TRBV9; CDR3 DNA: TGTGCCAGCAGCGTAGGGGACTCCCTCGGCCACGAGCAGTACTTC; CDR3 protein: CASSVGDSLGHEQYF
clone size: few; J gene: TRBJ1-2; D gene: NA; V gene: TRBV5-6; CDR3 DNA: TGTGCCAGCAGCTTGGCCCCGGTAGCTAACTATGGCTACACCTTC; CDR3 protein: CASSLAPVANYGYTF
clone size: few; J gene: TRBJ2-7; D gene: TRBD2; V gene: TRBV9; CDR3 DNA: TGTGCCAGCAGCGGGGGGAACGGGAGGTTTTTCGACGAGCAGTACTTC; CDR3 protein: CASSGGNGRFFDEQYF
clone size: few; J gene: TRBJ2-3; D gene: TRBD2; V gene: TRBV28; CDR3 DNA: TGTGCCAGCAGTTTATTAGTCGGTCTAGCGGACCCCTCGGATAGCACAGATACGCAGTATTTT; CDR3 protein: CASSLLVGLADPSDSTDTQYF
clone size: NA; J gene: TRBJ1-5; D gene: NA; V gene: TRBV28; CDR3 DNA: TGTGCCAGCAGTTTAAACCCAAGCGGTCAGCCCCAGCATTTT; CDR3 protein: CASSLNPSGQPQHF
clone size: NA; J gene: TRBJ2-1; D gene: TRBD2; V gene: TRBV6-5; CDR3 DNA: TGTGCCAGCGGCCTACTAGCGGGGGGACGTCGAGGGCAGTTCTTC; CDR3 protein: CASGLLAGGRRGQFF
clone size: medium-sized; J gene: TRBJ2-1; D gene: TRBD2; V gene: TRBV19; CDR3 DNA: TGTGCCAGTAGTGGGACTAGCGGGAGCTACAATGAGCAGTTCTTC; CDR3 protein: CASSGTSGSYNEQFF
clone size: NA; J gene: TRBJ1-2; D gene: NA; V gene: TRBV7-2; CDR3 DNA: TGTGCCAGCAGCTTAGCCCGGGGGCGCGATAAGGGCTACACCTTC; CDR3 protein: CASSLARGRDKGYTF
clone size: NA; J gene: TRBJ2-2; D gene: TRBD2; V gene: TRBV28; CDR3 DNA: TGTGCCAGCAGTTTACCTAGCGGGAACACCGGGGAGCTGTTTTTT; CDR3 protein: CASSLPSGNTGELFF
clone size: NA; J gene: TRBJ2-3; D gene: TRBD1; V gene: TRBV5-4; CDR3 DNA: TGTGCCAGCAGGTGGGGACAGCAGATAACTAGCACAGATACGCAGTATTTT; CDR3 protein: CASRWGQQITSTDTQYF
clone size: NA; J gene: TRBJ1-5; D gene: NA; V gene: TRBV5-5; CDR3 DNA: TGTGCCAGCAGCTTGTTGTTCCAGGATAGCAATCAGCCCCAGCATTTT; CDR3 protein: CASSLLFQDSNQPQHF
clone size: NA; J gene: TRBJ2-3; D gene: TRBD1; V gene: TRBV4-3; CDR3 DNA: TGCGCCAGCAGCCCGGGACAGGGGGCTACCTCTAGCACAGATACGCAGTATTTT; CDR3 protein: CASSPGQGATSSTDTQYF
clone size: NA; J gene: TRBJ2-3; D gene: TRBD1; V gene: TRBV5-6; CDR3 DNA: TGTGCCAGCAGTGCTCGACAGGGGGCTAGCACAGATACGCAGTATTTT; CDR3 protein: CASSARQGASTDTQYF
clone size: few; J gene: TRBJ2-2; D gene: TRBD1; V gene: TRBV4-1; CDR3 DNA: TGCGCCAGCAGCCAACCGACAGGGGGCGGCACCGGGGAGCTGTTTTTT; CDR3 protein: CASSQPTGGGTGELFF
clone size: NA; J gene: TRBJ2-2; D gene: TRBD1; V gene: TRBV4-3; CDR3 DNA: TGCGCCAGCAGCCAAGATAGGGTCACAGGGGGGATCGGTCCGAACACCGGGGAGCTGTTTTTT; CDR3 protein: CASSQDRVTGGIGPNTGELFF
clone size: NA; J gene: TRBJ1-5; D gene: NA; V gene: TRBV6-5; CDR3 DNA: TGTGCCAGCAGTTACTCGGAAAGGCAGCCCCAGCATTTT; CDR3 protein: CASSYSERQPQHF
clone size: NA; J gene: TRBJ1-6; D gene: NA; V gene: TRBV19; CDR3 DNA: TGTGCCAGTAAAATTGGGGACGGGGACTATAATTCACCCCTCCACTTT; CDR3 protein: CASKIGDGDYNSPLHF
clone size: NA; J gene: TRBJ2-3; D gene: TRBD2; V gene: TRBV11-3; CDR3 DNA: TGTGCCAGCAGCTCCCGGACTAGCGGGAGTGGGGATACGCAGTATTTT; CDR3 protein: CASSSRTSGSGDTQYF
clone size: NA; J gene: TRBJ2-7; D gene: TRBD2; V gene: TRBV5-1; CDR3 DNA: TGCGCCAGCAGCTTGGCCGATACTAGCGCTCCGTACGAGCAGTACTTC; CDR3 protein: CASSLADTSAPYEQYF
clone size: few; J gene: TRBJ2-3; D gene: NA; V gene: TRBV7-6; CDR3 DNA: TGTGCCAGCAGCCGGGACGGCTTCACGCAGTATTTT; CDR3 protein: CASSRDGFTQYF
clone size: NA; J gene: TRBJ2-7; D gene: TRBD1; V gene: TRBV5-8; CDR3 DNA: TGTGCCAGCAGCTTTTGGGGACAGGGGAGAATACGCGAGCAGTACTTC; CDR3 protein: CASSFWGQGRIREQYF
clone size: NA; J gene: TRBJ1-5; D gene: NA; V gene: TRBV7-2; CDR3 DNA: TGTGCCAGCAGCTCAGACGACAGGCGGAATCAGCCCCAGCATTTT; CDR3 protein: CASSSDDRRNQPQHF
clone size: NA; J gene: TRBJ2-1; D gene: NA; V gene: TRBV29-1; CDR3 DNA: TGCAGCGTTGAAGACCCCCCTGGGCGAAACAATGAGCAGTTCTTC; CDR3 protein: CSVEDPPGRNNEQFF
clone size: NA; J gene: TRBJ1-4; D gene: NA; V gene: TRBV5-1; CDR3 DNA: TGCGCCAGCAGCTTGGGGCGCTCAACTAATGAAAAACTGTTTTTT; CDR3 protein: CASSLGRSTNEKLFF
clone size: NA; J gene: TRBJ1-4; D gene: NA; V gene: TRBV28; CDR3 DNA: TGTGCCAGCAGTTTATGGGTGTATACGGGTAATGAAAAACTGTTTTTT; CDR3 protein: CASSLWVYTGNEKLFF
clone size: few; J gene: TRBJ1-6; D gene: TRBD1; V gene: TRBV7-9; CDR3 DNA: TGTGCCAGCAGCTTAGATGACAGGGATAATTCACCCCTCCACTTT; CDR3 protein: CASSLDDRDNSPLHF
clone size: NA; J gene: TRBJ2-5; D gene: TRBD2; V gene: TRBV2; CDR3 DNA: TGTGCCAGCAGTGACCGATGGAGCGGGGGGGGAGAGACCCAGTACTTC; CDR3 protein: CASSDRWSGGGETQYF
clone size: NA; J gene: TRBJ2-1; D gene: NA; V gene: TRBV5-1; CDR3 DNA: TGCGCCAGCAGCTACCTCCGGGGCCCCAATGAGCAGTTCTTC; CDR3 protein: CASSYLRGPNEQFF
clone size: NA; J gene: TRBJ2-7; D gene: NA; V gene: TRBV2; CDR3 DNA: TGTGCCAGCAGGGGGTATGGGCTAACCTACGAGCAGTACTTC; CDR3 protein: CASRGYGLTYEQYF